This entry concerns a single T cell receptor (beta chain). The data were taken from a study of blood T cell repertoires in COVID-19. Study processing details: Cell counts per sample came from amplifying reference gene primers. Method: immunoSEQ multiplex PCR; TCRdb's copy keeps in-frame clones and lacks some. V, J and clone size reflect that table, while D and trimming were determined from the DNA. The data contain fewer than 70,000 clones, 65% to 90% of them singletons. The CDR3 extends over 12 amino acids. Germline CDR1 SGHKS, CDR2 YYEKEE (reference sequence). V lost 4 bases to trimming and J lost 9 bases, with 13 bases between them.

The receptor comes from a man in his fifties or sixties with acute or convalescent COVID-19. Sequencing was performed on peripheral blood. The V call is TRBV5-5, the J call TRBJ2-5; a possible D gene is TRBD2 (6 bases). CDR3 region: CASSAETGAQYF. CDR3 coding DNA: TGTGCCAGCAGCGCCGAAACGGGGGCCCAGTACTTC.